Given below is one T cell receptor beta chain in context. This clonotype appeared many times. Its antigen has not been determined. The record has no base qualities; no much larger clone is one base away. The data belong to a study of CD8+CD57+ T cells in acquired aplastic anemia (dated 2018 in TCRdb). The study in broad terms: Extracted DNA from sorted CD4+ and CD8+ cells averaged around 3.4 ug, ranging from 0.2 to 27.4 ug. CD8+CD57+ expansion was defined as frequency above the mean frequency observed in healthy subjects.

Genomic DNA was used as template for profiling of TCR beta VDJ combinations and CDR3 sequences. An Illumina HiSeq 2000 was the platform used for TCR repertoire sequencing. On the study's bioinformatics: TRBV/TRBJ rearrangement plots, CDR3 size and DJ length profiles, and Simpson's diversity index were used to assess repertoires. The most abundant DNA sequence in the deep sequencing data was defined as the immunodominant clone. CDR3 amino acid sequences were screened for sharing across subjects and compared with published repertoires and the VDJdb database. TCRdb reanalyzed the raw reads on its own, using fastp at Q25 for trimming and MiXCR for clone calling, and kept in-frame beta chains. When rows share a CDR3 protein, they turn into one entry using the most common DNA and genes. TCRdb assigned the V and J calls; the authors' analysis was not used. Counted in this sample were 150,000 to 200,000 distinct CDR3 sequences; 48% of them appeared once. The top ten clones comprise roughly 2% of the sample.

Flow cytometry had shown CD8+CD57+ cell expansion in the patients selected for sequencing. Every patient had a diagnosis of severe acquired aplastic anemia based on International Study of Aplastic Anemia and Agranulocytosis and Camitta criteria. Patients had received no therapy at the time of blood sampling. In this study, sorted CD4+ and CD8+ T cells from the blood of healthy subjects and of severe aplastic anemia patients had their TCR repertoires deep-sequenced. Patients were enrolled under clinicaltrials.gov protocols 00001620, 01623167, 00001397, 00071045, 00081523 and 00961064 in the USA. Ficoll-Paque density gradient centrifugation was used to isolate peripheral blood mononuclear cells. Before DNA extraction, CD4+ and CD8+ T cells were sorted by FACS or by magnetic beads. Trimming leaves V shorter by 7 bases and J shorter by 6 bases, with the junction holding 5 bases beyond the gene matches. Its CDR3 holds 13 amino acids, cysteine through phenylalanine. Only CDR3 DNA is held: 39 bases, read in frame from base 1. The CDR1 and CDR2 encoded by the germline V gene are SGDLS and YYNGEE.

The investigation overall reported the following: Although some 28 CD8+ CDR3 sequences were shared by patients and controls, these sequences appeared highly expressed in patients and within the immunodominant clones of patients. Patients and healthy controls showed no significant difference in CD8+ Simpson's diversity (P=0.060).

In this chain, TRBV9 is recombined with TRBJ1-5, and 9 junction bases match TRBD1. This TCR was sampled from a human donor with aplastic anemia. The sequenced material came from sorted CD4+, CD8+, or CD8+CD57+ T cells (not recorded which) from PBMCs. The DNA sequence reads TGTGCCAGCGGAGGACAGGGGAGTCAGCCCCAGCATTTT. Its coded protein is CASGGQGSQPQHF.